Reported below is one T cell receptor (beta chain). Unique molecular identifiers were incorporated into the prepared TCRbeta library. TCRdb re-derived calls from the PCR reads in MiXCR, one entry per CDR3 protein. Of about 640,000 distinct CDR3 sequences in the sample, around 17% are singletons; the top ten hold under 1.2%. The entry originates in a study of T-cell reconstitution after alpha-beta-depleted transplantation in children. Trimming took off 5 bases at V and 3 bases at J, with 18 bases between the two ends. This CDR3 comprises 16 residues. Germline CDR1 and CDR2: SGHRS and YFSETQ. Sequenced material: PBMCs from the stem cell graft donor, taken from the stem cell graft. V and J are TRBV5-1 and TRBJ2-1; the D is unclear. The TCR was taken from a human donor who donated a stem cell graft to a child with acute myeloid leukemia. The chain's CDR3 is CASSTGEVPYYNEQFF. The CDR3, as DNA: TGCGCCAGCAGTACGGGTGAGGTACCCTACTACAATGAGCAGTTCTTC.